The clone carrying this T cell receptor (beta chain) has more than one count but fewer than ten. The germline gene is not matched at one end of the junction; a read error may be the cause. The assay was immunoSEQ multiplex PCR, and TCRdb's table has in-frame clones only and misses some. The sample has some 640,000 clones; around 87% are singletons. This entry is derived from a study of shared T cell receptors in the human thymus. This CDR3 is built from 11 residues. Germline CDR1 DFQATT, CDR2 SNEGSKA (reference sequence). The data also belong to a second study, concerning human thymus T cells. From that paper: Thymus tissue for the work was resected from patients undergoing corrective heart surgery.

The J gene is TRBJ1-1, the V gene TRBV20-1, with no clear D. The origin of this receptor is a boy under three years old with a congenital heart defect. Material for sequencing was thymocytes. This chain's CDR3 is CSPLSNSEAFF. CDR3 bases: TGCAGCCCGCTTTCGAACTCTGAAGCTTTCTTT.